This T cell receptor beta chain was observed in a study of blood T cell repertoires in COVID-19. At the level of the study: PBMCs, B-cell-depleted T cells, or T cells were the source of the cDNA or gDNA that made up the material.

In the authors' methods: Reference gene primer amplification yielded estimated nucleated cell counts. The method was immunoSEQ multiplex PCR; TCRdb's version includes in-frame clones alone and lacks a portion of them. V, J and clone size derive from that table, while D and trimming were established from the DNA sequence. This table holds roughly 76,000 clones, 90% found once. The CDR3 is 18 residues long. Germline V gene lookup returns CDR1 SGHKS and CDR2 YYEKEE (reference sequence). The ends lost 2 bases at V and 2 bases at J; junction bases unmatched: 12. Sample: peripheral blood. The V call is TRBV5-5, the J call TRBJ2-3; 9 bases are shared with TRBD2. This receptor was obtained from a man aged 50 to 59 with acute or convalescent COVID-19. The CDR3 sequence is CASSLRAGGPEDTDTQYF. DNA for the CDR3: TGTGCCAGCAGCTTAAGGGCGGGAGGGCCTGAGGACACAGATACGCAGTATTTT.